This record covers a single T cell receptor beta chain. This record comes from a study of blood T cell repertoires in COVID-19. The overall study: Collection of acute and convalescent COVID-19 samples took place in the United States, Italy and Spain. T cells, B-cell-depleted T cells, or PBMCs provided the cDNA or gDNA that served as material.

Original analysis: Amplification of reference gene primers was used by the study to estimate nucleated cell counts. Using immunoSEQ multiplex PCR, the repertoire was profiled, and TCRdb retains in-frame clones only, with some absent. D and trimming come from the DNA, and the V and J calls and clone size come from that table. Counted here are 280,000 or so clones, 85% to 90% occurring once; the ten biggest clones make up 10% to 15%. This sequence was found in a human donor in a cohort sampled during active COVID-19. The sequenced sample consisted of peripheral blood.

The CDR3 coding sequence is TGTGCCAGCAGCCTTTATCTCGGACTAGCGGGAGACAAGTTCTTC. It encodes CASSLYLGLAGDKFF. The chain employs TRBV14 and TRBJ2-1; 13 bases agree with TRBD2. Germline V gene lookup returns CDR1 SGHDN and CDR2 FVKESK. The V and J ends lost 4 bases and 14 bases, in that order; junction bases with no gene match: 11. CDR3 size: 15 residues.